This is a list of T cell receptor beta chains from one sample in a study of CD8 T cells in Susac syndrome. From the immunoSEQ multiplex PCR reads, TCRdb called clonotypes with MiXCR, one entry per CDR3 protein. Of some 160,000 distinct CDR3 sequences listed, 85% to 95% were seen once; the top ten hold 0.15% to 0.2%. The sequenced material came from CD8+ T cells from PBMCs. The receptors derive from a human donor with multiple sclerosis. CDR3s include the opening cysteine and the closing phenylalanine or tryptophan. The order of the fields is clone size, D gene, V gene, J gene, CDR3 protein, CDR3 DNA. A D gene is named only where the DNA matches it firmly. The size entry is marked missing in some rows and otherwise reads once, few, many or a size class.

once,.,TRBV9,TRBJ2-2,CASGDRLNTGELFF,TGTGCCAGCGGTGACAGATTGAACACCGGGGAGCTGTTTTTT
.,TRBD2,TRBV28,TRBJ2-7,CASSLGRAPYEQYF,TGTGCCAGCAGTTTAGGGAGGGCGCCCTACGAGCAGTACTTC
.,.,TRBV27,TRBJ2-7,CASSLGSADEQYF,TGTGCCAGCAGTTTAGGTAGCGCAGACGAGCAGTACTTC
.,.,TRBV29-1,TRBJ2-1,CSVVTGQTRSWGEQFF,TGCAGCGTTGTGACAGGTCAAACACGAAGTTGGGGTGAGCAGTTCTTC
.,.,TRBV30,TRBJ1-5,CAWRGFEGNQPQHF,TGTGCCTGGAGGGGCTTTGAAGGCAATCAGCCCCAGCATTTT
once,TRBD2,TRBV3-1,TRBJ2-1,CASSHSGGSYNEQFF,TGTGCCAGCAGCCATAGCGGGGGGTCCTACAATGAGCAGTTCTTC
.,.,TRBV2,TRBJ2-1,CASSDYEQFF,TGTGCCAGCAGTGACTATGAGCAGTTCTTC
.,.,TRBV25-1,TRBJ2-1,CASSEGLLSYNEQFF,TGTGCCAGCAGTGAGGGTCTTCTCTCCTACAATGAGCAGTTCTTC
.,TRBD2,TRBV10-2,TRBJ2-1,CASSQLADNEQFF,TGCGCCAGCAGTCAACTAGCGGACAATGAGCAGTTCTTC
.,.,TRBV10-3,TRBJ2-3,CAISEVRLTDTQYF,TGTGCCATCAGTGAAGTCCGCCTAACAGATACGCAGTATTTT
.,TRBD1,TRBV20-1,TRBJ2-7,CSATDRAGLGYEQYF,TGCAGTGCTACGGACAGGGCCGGGCTTGGCTACGAGCAGTACTTC
.,.,TRBV4-1,TRBJ2-1,CASSQIGAYPYNEQFF,TGCGCCAGCAGCCAAATCGGGGCATACCCCTACAATGAGCAGTTCTTC
.,.,TRBV29-1,TRBJ1-4,CSVIQGREKLFF,TGCAGCGTTATACAGGGAAGGGAAAAACTGTTTTTT
.,TRBD2,TRBV15,TRBJ2-1,CATSSMGLGPHNEQFF,TGTGCCACCAGCAGTATGGGACTAGGACCCCACAATGAGCAGTTCTTC
.,TRBD1,TRBV7-9,TRBJ2-5,CASSRTGGQETQYF,TGTGCCAGCAGCAGGACAGGGGGCCAAGAGACCCAGTACTTC
.,.,TRBV27,TRBJ2-7,CASRGQLSYEQYF,TGTGCCAGCCGCGGACAGTTATCCTACGAGCAGTACTTC
.,TRBD1,TRBV3-1,TRBJ2-2,CASRPIQGEAGELFF,TGTGCCAGCAGGCCAATACAGGGGGAGGCCGGGGAGCTGTTTTTT
.,.,TRBV15,TRBJ1-2,CATSPGWGYYYGYTF,TGTGCCACCAGCCCCGGTTGGGGGTACTACTATGGCTACACCTTC
.,.,TRBV28,TRBJ1-2,CASGPLGQGRFGYTF,TGTGCCAGCGGTCCTCTGGGGCAGGGACGATTTGGCTACACCTTC
.,.,TRBV20-1,TRBJ2-7,CSAPGPSSYEQYF,TGCAGTGCGCCGGGACCTAGCTCCTACGAGCAGTACTTC
.,.,TRBV7-9,TRBJ1-1,CASSLVRGPTEAFF,TGTGCCAGCAGCTTGGTGCGGGGCCCCACTGAAGCTTTCTTT